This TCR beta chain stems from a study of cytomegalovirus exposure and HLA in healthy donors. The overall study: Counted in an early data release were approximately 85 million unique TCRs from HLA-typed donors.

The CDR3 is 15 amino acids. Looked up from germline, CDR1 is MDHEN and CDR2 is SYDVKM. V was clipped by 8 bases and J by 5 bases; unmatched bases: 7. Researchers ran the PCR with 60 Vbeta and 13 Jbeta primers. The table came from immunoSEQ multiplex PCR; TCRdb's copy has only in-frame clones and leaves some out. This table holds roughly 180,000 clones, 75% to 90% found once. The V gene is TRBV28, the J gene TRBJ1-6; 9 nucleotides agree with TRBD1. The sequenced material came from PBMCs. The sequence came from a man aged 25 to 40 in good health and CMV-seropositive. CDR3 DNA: TGTGCCAGCCTACTGGGACAGGGCGATAATTCACCCCTCCACTTT. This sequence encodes CASLLGQGDNSPLHF.